This T cell receptor beta chain was retrieved from a study of blood T cell repertoires in COVID-19. Background on the study: Some COVID-19 samples were acute and others convalescent; all came from the United States, Italy and Spain.

J lost 6 bases, V lost 4 bases, and 8 bases had no gene match. The length of the CDR3 is 15 residues. In germline, CDR1 is SGHRS, CDR2 YFSETQ. TCRdb's copy holds only in-frame clones and misses some; the assay was immunoSEQ multiplex PCR. The repertoire holds around 250,000 clones, approximately 84% seen once, with about 7% in the top ten. The clonotype originates from a woman aged 45-60 years who had been exposed to COVID-19. The chain links TRBV5-1 to TRBJ2-7; 12 bases line up with TRBD1. The sample consisted of PBMCs or T cells enriched from blood (not recorded which). The CDR3 DNA reads as TGCGCCAGCAGCCGGGGGGACAGGGGGCTGGCCGAGCAGTACTTC. Its translation is CASSRGDRGLAEQYF. The whole variable domain, remainder taken from reference TRBV5-1 and TRBJ2-7, is KAGVTQTPRYLIKTRGQQVTLSCSPISGHRSVSWYQQTPGQGLQFLFEYFSETQRNKGNFPGRFSGRQFSNSRSEMNVSTLELGDSALYLCASSRGDRGLAEQYFGPGTRLTVT.